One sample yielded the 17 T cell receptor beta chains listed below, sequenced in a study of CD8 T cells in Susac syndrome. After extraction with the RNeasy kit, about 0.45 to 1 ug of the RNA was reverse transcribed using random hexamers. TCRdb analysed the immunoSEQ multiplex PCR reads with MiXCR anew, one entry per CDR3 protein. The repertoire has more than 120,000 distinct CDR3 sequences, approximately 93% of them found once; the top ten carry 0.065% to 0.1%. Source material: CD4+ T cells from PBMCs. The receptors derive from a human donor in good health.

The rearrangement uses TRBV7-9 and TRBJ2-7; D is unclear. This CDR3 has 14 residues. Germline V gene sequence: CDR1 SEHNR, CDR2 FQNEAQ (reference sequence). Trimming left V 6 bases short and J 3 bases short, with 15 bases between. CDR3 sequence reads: CASSQYPLDYEQYF. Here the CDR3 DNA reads TGTGCCAGCAGTCAGTATCCTTTGGACTACGAGCAGTACTTC.

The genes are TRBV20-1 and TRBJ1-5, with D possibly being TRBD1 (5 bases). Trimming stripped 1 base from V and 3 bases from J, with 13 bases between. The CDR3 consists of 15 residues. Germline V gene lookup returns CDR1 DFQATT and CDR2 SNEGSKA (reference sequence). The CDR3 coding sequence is TGCAGTGCTAGAGCACTTGGGGGGGTCAATCAGCCCCAGCATTTT. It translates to CSARALGGVNQPQHF.

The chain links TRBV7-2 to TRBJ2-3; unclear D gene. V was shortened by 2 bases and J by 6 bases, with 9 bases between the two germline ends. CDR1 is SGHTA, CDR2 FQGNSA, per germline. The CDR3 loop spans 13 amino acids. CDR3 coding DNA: TGTGCCAGCAGCTTAAATCCCGGGGATACGCAGTATTTT. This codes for CASSLNPGDTQYF.

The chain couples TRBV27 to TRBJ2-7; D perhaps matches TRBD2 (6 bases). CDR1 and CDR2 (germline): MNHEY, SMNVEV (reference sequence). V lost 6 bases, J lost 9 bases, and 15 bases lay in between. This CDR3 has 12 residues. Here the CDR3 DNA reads TGTGCCAGCAGCCACCGGGGGAGTGTGCAGTACTTC. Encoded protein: CASSHRGSVQYF.

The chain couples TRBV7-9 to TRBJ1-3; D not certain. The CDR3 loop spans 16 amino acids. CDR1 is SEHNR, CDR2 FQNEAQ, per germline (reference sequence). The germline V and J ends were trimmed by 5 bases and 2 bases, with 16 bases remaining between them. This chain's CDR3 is CASSPPLVGAGNTIYF. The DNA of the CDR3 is TGTGCCAGCAGCCCCCCCCTAGTGGGCGCTGGAAACACCATATATTTT.

CDR3 in DNA: TGCGCCAGCAGCTTTAATAGCGGGAGCCTCTACAATGAGCAGTTCTTC. It specifies CASSFNSGSLYNEQFF. The chain is built from TRBV5-1 and TRBJ2-1, with TRBD2 identical over 9 bases. CDR1 SGHRS and CDR2 YFSETQ come from the germline V gene. J gave up 3 bases and V 2 bases, and 6 bases lay outside the gene matches. The length of the CDR3 is 16 residues. The entire variable domain, with the rest obtained from reference TRBV5-1 and TRBJ2-1, is as follows: KAGVTQTPRYLIKTRGQQVTLSCSPISGHRSVSWYQQTPGQGLQFLFEYFSETQRNKGNFPGRFSGRQFSNSRSEMNVSTLELGDSALYLCASSFNSGSLYNEQFFGPGTRLTVL.

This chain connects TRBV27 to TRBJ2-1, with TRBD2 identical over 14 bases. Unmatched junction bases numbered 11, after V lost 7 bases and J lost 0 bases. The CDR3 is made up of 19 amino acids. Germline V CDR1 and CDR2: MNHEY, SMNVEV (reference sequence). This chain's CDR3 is CASTSPGLAGVSSYNEQFF. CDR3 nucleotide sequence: TGTGCCAGCACCTCTCCGGGACTAGCGGGGGTAAGCTCCTACAATGAGCAGTTCTTC.

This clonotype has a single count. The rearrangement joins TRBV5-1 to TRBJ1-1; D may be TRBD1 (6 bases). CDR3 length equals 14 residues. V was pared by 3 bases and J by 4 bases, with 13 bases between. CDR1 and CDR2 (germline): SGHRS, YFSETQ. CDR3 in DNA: TGCGCCAGCAGCTCCCCAGGAGGGGGCACTGAAGCTTTCTTT. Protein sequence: CASSSPGGGTEAFF.

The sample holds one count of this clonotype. The CDR3 region is CASSITGLTSYEQYF. The CDR3 DNA reads TGTGCCAGCAGCATAACAGGCCTAACATCCTACGAGCAGTACTTC. J is TRBJ2-7 and V is TRBV21-1; the tabulated D call, TRBD1, remains unverified against the DNA. TRBV21-1 is labeled a pseudogene. There are 15 residues in the CDR3.

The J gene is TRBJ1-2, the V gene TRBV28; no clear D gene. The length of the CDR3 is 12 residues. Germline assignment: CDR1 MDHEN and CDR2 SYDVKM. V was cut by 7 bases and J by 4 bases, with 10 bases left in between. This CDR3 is CASINPTYGYTF. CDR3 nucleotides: TGTGCCAGCATTAACCCCACCTATGGCTACACCTTC.

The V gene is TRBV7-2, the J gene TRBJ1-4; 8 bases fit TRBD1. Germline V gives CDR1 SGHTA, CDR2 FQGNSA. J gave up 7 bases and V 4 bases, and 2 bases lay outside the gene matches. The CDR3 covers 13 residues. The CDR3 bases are TGTGCCAGCAGCTCCGGACAGGGTGAAAAACTGTTTTTT. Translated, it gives CASSSGQGEKLFF. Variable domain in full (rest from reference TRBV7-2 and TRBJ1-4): GAGVSQSPSNKVTEKGKDVELRCDPISGHTALYWYRQSLGQGLEFLIYFQGNSAPDKSGLPSDRFSAERTGGSVSTLTIQRTQQEDSAVYLCASSSGQGEKLFFGSGTQLSVL.

The CDR3, as DNA: TGTGCCTGGGGGGGATGGGACAGGGGGTTCTACGAGCAGTACTTC. It is translated as CAWGGWDRGFYEQYF. V usage is TRBV30 and J usage is TRBJ2-7; 11 bases match TRBD1. CDR1 and CDR2 (germline): GTSNPN, SVGIG (reference sequence). The CDR3 is 15 residues long. J was trimmed by 3 bases and V by 5 bases; bases with no gene match: 9.

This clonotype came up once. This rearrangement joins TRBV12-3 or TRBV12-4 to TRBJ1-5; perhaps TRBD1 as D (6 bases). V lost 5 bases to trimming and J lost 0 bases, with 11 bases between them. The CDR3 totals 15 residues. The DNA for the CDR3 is TGTGCCAGCAGTCTCCGGGACAATAGCAATCAGCCCCAGCATTTT. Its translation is CASSLRDNSNQPQHF.

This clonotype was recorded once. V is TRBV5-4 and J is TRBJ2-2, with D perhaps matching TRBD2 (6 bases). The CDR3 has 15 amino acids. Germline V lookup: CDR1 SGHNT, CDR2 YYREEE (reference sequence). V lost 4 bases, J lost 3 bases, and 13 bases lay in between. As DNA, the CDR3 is TGTGCCAGCAGCCTTGATGAGCGGGACACCGGGGAGCTGTTTTTT. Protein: CASSLDERDTGELFF.

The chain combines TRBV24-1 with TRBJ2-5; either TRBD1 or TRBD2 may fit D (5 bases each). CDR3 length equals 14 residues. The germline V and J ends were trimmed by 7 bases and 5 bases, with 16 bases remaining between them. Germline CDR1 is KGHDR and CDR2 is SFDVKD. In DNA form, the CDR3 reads TGTGCCACCAGCGGGGCCTCTTCCTGGGAGACCCAGTACTTC. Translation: CATSGASSWETQYF.

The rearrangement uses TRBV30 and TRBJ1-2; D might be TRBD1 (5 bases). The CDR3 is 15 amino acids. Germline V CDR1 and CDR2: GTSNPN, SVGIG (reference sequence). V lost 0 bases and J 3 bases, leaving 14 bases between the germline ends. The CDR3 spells CAWSVPGGLHYGYTF. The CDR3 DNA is TGTGCCTGGAGTGTACCCGGGGGTCTTCACTATGGCTACACCTTC.

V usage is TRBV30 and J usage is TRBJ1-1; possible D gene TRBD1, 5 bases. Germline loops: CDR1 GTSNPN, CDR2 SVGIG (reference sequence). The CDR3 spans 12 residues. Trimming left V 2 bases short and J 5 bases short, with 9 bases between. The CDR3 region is CAWSREGTEAFF. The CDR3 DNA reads TGTGCCTGGAGTCGTGAGGGGACTGAAGCTTTCTTT.